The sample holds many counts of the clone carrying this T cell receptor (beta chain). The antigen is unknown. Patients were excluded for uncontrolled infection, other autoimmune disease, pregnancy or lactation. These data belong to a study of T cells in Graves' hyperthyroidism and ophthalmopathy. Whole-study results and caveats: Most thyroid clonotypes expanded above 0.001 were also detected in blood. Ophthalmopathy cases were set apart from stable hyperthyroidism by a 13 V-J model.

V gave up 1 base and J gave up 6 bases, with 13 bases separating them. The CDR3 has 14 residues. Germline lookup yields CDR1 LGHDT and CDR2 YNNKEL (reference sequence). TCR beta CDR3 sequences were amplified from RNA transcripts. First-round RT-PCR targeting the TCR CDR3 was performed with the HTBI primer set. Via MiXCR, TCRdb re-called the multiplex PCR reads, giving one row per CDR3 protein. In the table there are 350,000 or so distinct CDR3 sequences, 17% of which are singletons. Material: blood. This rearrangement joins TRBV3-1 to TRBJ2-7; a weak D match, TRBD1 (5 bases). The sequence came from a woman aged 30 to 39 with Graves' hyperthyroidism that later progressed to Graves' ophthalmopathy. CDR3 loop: CASSQGHGRGEQYF. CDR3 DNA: TGTGCCAGCAGCCAAGGACACGGAAGGGGCGAGCAGTACTTC.